Following are 22 T cell receptor beta chains from one sample sequenced in a study of PD-L1 blockade in urothelial cancer. This sample's time point: pretreatment peripheral blood. Profiled with immunoSEQ multiplex PCR; TCRdb holds only in-frame clones, not every one. The sample yields tens of thousands of clones, about 90% seen once. The specimen comprised PBMCs, sampled around atezolizumab (anti-PD-L1) treatment. These receptors all stem from a man in his 60s with urothelial cancer.

The CDR3 reads CASSQASGGSRNEQFF. The CDR3 DNA reads TGCGCCAGCAGCCAAGCTAGCGGGGGGTCCAGGAATGAGCAGTTCTTC. The V call is TRBV4-1, the J call TRBJ2-1; 11 bases fit TRBD2. This CDR3 is 16 amino acids long. Germline CDR1 is MGHRA and CDR2 is YSYEKL. V gave up 1 base and J gave up 7 bases; unmatched junction bases: 6.

This clone has a single count. This chain links TRBV7-6 with TRBJ2-1; TRBD1 is a possible D gene (5 bases). V lost 2 bases, J lost 2 bases, and 10 bases lay in between. CDR3 length: 15 amino acids. Germline assignment: CDR1 SGHVS and CDR2 FNYEAQ. The CDR3 DNA is TGTGCCAGCAGCTTACAGGGCGAGCCCTACAATGAGCAGTTCTTC. This sequence encodes CASSLQGEPYNEQFF. Using reference TRBV7-6 and TRBJ2-1 for the parts outside the CDR3, the full variable domain is GAGVSQSPRYKVTKRGQDVALRCDPISGHVSLYWYRQALGQGPEFLTYFNYEAQQDKSGLPNDRFSAERPEGSISTLTIQRTEQRDSAMYRCASSLQGEPYNEQFFGPGTRLTVL.

This clone was counted between two and nine times. This chain uses TRBV7-2 with TRBJ2-5, with D perhaps TRBD1 (6 bases). The CDR3 contains 15 residues. Germline CDR1 reads SGHTA; CDR2 reads FQGNSA. Deletions cut 1 base from V and 4 bases from J, with 13 bases between. In DNA, the CDR3 is TGTGCCAGCAGCTTAGTCGCTTTAGGGGGAGAGACCCAGTACTTC. Protein: CASSLVALGGETQYF.

Only one count was recorded for this clone. This chain connects TRBV15 to TRBJ1-4; D is undetermined. There are 18 residues in the CDR3. V was clipped by 0 bases and J by 0 bases, with 14 bases between them. CDR1 and CDR2 from the germline V gene are LNHNV and YYDKDF (reference sequence). The CDR3 DNA reads as TGTGCCACCAGCAGAGATCCCCCCCGGGAAACAACTAATGAAAAACTGTTTTTT. As protein: CATSRDPPRETTNEKLFF.

This chain connects TRBV19 to TRBJ1-2, with 9 bases fitting TRBD1. The trim removed 5 bases at V and 2 bases at J, leaving 6 bases unmatched. Germline lookup yields CDR1 LNHDA and CDR2 SQIVND (reference sequence). The CDR3 totals 15 residues. The DNA for the CDR3 is TGTGCCAGTAGTTTACAGGGGGCGCAGAACTATGGCTACACCTTC. Encoded protein: CASSLQGAQNYGYTF.

V usage is TRBV6-6 and J usage is TRBJ2-1, with a possible D match to TRBD1 (6 bases). The germline V gene encodes CDR1 MNHNY and CDR2 SVGAGI (reference sequence). Trimming shortened V by 4 bases and J by 1 base, and 8 bases separated the two germline ends. The CDR3 loop spans 14 amino acids. The CDR3 region is CASSSTGSYNEQFF. Here the CDR3 DNA reads TGTGCCAGCAGTTCGACAGGATCCTACAATGAGCAGTTCTTC.

The chain links TRBV6-1 to TRBJ1-2, with 7 bases fitting TRBD1. Germline V gene data show CDR1 as MNHNS and CDR2 as SASEGT. The length of the CDR3 is 14 residues. After removal of 6 bases from V and 6 bases from J, the junction contained 10 bases not matched to a gene. The chain's CDR3 is CASSRTGLGDGYTF. As DNA, the CDR3 is TGTGCCAGCAGCCGGACAGGTCTCGGGGATGGCTACACCTTC.

This clone was seen only once. Written as DNA, the CDR3 is TGTGCCTGGAGTGTACTGGGACAGGGATCAGATACGCAGTATTTT. Its translation is CAWSVLGQGSDTQYF. V and J are TRBV30 and TRBJ2-3, with 9 bases fitting TRBD1. The CDR3 is 15 residues long. Looked up from germline, CDR1 is GTSNPN and CDR2 is SVGIG (reference sequence). V shed 0 bases and J 4 bases; nucleotides not matched to a gene: 5.

This chain connects TRBV5-1 to TRBJ1-4; 7 bases align to TRBD1. Germline V gives CDR1 SGHRS, CDR2 YFSETQ. CDR3 length: 15 residues. Trimming at V came to 4 bases and at J to 8 bases, leaving 11 bases not matched to a gene. The CDR3 sequence: CASSLSEGAGEKLFF. CDR3 bases: TGCGCCAGCAGCCTCAGCGAGGGGGCAGGGGAAAAACTGTTTTTT.

The CDR3 is CAWSVGGTNTGELFF. The CDR3 DNA reads TGTGCCTGGAGTGTTGGGGGGACGAACACCGGGGAGCTGTTTTTT. J is TRBJ2-2 and V is TRBV30, with D possibly TRBD2 on 6 matching bases. V gave up 0 bases and J gave up 0 bases, with 8 bases separating them. This CDR3 is built from 15 residues. Germline V gene data show CDR1 as GTSNPN and CDR2 as SVGIG (reference sequence).

V is TRBV27 and J is TRBJ1-2; the D gene is possibly TRBD1 (6 bases). With 6 bases removed from V and 8 bases from J, the gap between germline ends came to 16 bases. The CDR3 runs to 13 residues. Germline V gives CDR1 MNHEY, CDR2 SMNVEV (reference sequence). CDR3 sequence: CASRSSGESGYTF. The CDR3 bases are TGTGCCAGCAGATCCTCAGGGGAAAGCGGCTACACCTTC.

The rearrangement links TRBV11-1 to TRBJ2-7, with D tentatively TRBD2 (6 bases). V lost 3 bases and J lost 5, with 11 bases in between. This CDR3 spans 13 amino acids. From germline, CDR1 is SGHAT and CDR2 FQDESV (reference sequence). The CDR3 loop reads CASSFTGVHEQYF. As DNA, the CDR3 is TGTGCCAGCAGCTTCACGGGGGTCCACGAGCAGTACTTC.

V usage is TRBV18 and J usage is TRBJ1-2, with 8 bases identical to TRBD1. The germline V gene encodes CDR1 KGHSH and CDR2 LQKENI. With 3 bases clipped from V and 1 base from J, the junction kept 1 base outside the gene matches. The CDR3 runs 14 residues. The CDR3 DNA sequence: TGTGCCAGCTCACCGACAGGGGATAACTATGGCTACACCTTC. Its protein is CASSPTGDNYGYTF.

The chain couples TRBV7-2 to TRBJ1-4, with 7 bases that match TRBD1. Trimming removed 4 bases from V and 7 bases from J; junction bases left unmatched: 12. Germline V gene lookup returns CDR1 SGHTA and CDR2 FQGNSA. The CDR3 covers 16 residues. CDR3 DNA: TGTGCCAGCAGCTCCGTGACAGGGTTAGGGAGTGAAAAACTGTTTTTT. Protein sequence: CASSSVTGLGSEKLFF.

Written as DNA, the CDR3 is TGTGCCAGCAGCTTGCCCCAGGGGACCACTGGCTACACCTTC. Amino acid sequence: CASSLPQGTTGYTF. The gene calls are TRBV5-4 and TRBJ1-2; possibly TRBD1 for D (6 bases). There are 14 residues in the CDR3. The V end lost 1 base, the J end lost 7 bases, and 14 bases lay between the germline ends. Per the germline V gene, CDR1 is SGHNT and CDR2 is YYREEE (reference sequence).

J is TRBJ2-7 and V is TRBV30; TRBD1 is a possible D gene (5 bases). The CDR3 is made up of 16 amino acids. Germline CDR1 is GTSNPN and CDR2 is SVGIG (reference sequence). The V and J ends lost 7 bases and 3 bases respectively, with 25 bases between them. The CDR3 DNA reads as TGTGCCTATAGGAGTAGGTCCGAGGCAGACAGCTACGAGCAGTACTTC. Translating it yields CAYRSRSEADSYEQYF.

V gene TRBV18 combines with J gene TRBJ2-1, with 9 bases identical to TRBD1. Germline CDR1 reads KGHSH; CDR2 reads LQKENI. The CDR3 extends over 16 amino acids. J lost 6 bases, V lost 3 bases, and 9 bases had no gene match. CDR3 nucleotide sequence: TGTGCCAGCTCACCTAGGGACAGGGAAGGAGGCAATGAGCAGTTCTTC. It encodes CASSPRDREGGNEQFF.

The CDR3 spells CASSIAGLNTEAFF. The CDR3, as DNA: TGTGCCAGTAGTATTGCGGGATTGAACACTGAAGCTTTCTTT. This chain connects TRBV19 to TRBJ1-1; D call uncertain. CDR3 length equals 14 residues. The ends were cut back, 3 bases at V and 0 bases at J, with 8 bases in the middle. In germline, CDR1 is LNHDA, CDR2 SQIVND (reference sequence).

V usage is TRBV4-3 and J usage is TRBJ2-2; possibly TRBD2 for D (6 bases). The CDR3 contains 17 residues. V was pared by 5 bases and J by 0 bases, with 16 bases between. CDR1 LGHNA and CDR2 YSLEER come from the germline V gene. The CDR3 DNA follows: TGCGCCAGCAGCTCGGGCGTGGGGGGAACGAACACCGGGGAGCTGTTTTTT. Its translation is CASSSGVGGTNTGELFF.

The J gene is TRBJ1-1, the V gene TRBV19; D uncertain. Germline assignment: CDR1 LNHDA and CDR2 SQIVND (reference sequence). The CDR3 spans 14 residues. V dropped 1 base and J dropped 2 bases, with 8 bases sitting between them. The CDR3 loop is CASSIGQRNTEAFF. The CDR3 DNA follows: TGTGCCAGTAGTATAGGACAAAGAAACACTGAAGCTTTCTTT.

V and J are TRBV2 and TRBJ2-7; D call uncertain. Trimming removed 4 bases at V and 3 bases at J, with 4 bases between. CDR1 and CDR2 from the germline V gene are SNHLY and FYNNEI. There are 11 residues in the CDR3. For the CDR3, the DNA is TGTGCCAGCAGTGCCAGCTACGAGCAGTACTTC. Protein: CASSASYEQYF.

The rearrangement links TRBV29-1 to TRBJ2-5; 7 nucleotides agree with TRBD2. The CDR3 spans 14 residues. V was pared by 3 bases and J by 0 bases, with 4 bases of the junction left unmatched. The germline V gene has CDR1 SQVTM and CDR2 ANQGSEA. The CDR3 here is CSVDGGGYQETQYF. CDR3 bases: TGCAGCGTTGATGGGGGGGGATACCAAGAGACCCAGTACTTC. The variable domain in full, with the rest retrieved from reference TRBV29-1 and TRBJ2-5, is SAVISQKPSRDICQRGTSLTIQCQVDSQVTMMFWYRQQPGQSLTLIATANQGSEATYESGFVIDKFPISRPNLTFSTLTVSNMSPEDSSIYLCSVDGGGYQETQYFGPGTRLLVL.